This TCR beta chain came from a study of shared clonotypes between healthy human individuals. Germline V CDR1 and CDR2: MNHEY, SVGAGI. Trimming removed 8 bases at V and 0 bases at J, with 14 bases between. The CDR3 spans 14 residues. Repertoires were generated with immunoSEQ multiplex PCR, while TCRdb's copy carries only in-frame clones and drops some. The sample contains about 2.3 million clones, about 92% of which appear only once. V and J are TRBV6-5 and TRBJ2-7; D call uncertain. The TCR originated in a man younger than 35 in good health. Some clones in this sample may be carry-over from other donors' samples. The sequencing input was naive CD4+ T cells from PBMCs. Noted subset: CD45RA+ positively selected. Here the CDR3 DNA reads TGTGCCAGCGAGAAGACGGGTAGCTCCTACGAGCAGTACTTC. Translation: CASEKTGSSYEQYF.